The clone carrying this T cell receptor (beta chain) was counted between two and nine times. The data were taken from a study of T cells after somatic rescue of genetic block. Clones were read by immunoSEQ multiplex PCR, and TCRdb kept only the in-frame ones, dropping some. The repertoire holds 7,500 or so clones, with approximately 80% as singletons. Germline CDR1 reads PRHDT; CDR2 reads FYEKMQ (reference sequence). V shed 3 bases and J shed 5 bases, with 4 bases lying between them. The CDR3 covers 11 residues. The chain is built from TRBV13 and TRBJ1-1, with unresolved D. Sample: peripheral blood mononuclear cells (PBMCs). This clonotype was sampled from a boy aged 5 to 17. The CDR3, as DNA: TGTGCCAGCAGCTTTAGGACTGAAGCTTTCTTT. Translation gives CASSFRTEAFF. The complete variable domain, with remaining parts taken from reference TRBV13 and TRBJ1-1, reads AAGVIQSPRHLIKEKRETATLKCYPIPRHDTVYWYQQGPGQDPQFLISFYEKMQSDKGSIPDRFSAQQFSDYHSELNMSSLELGDSALYFCASSFRTEAFFGQGTRLTVV.